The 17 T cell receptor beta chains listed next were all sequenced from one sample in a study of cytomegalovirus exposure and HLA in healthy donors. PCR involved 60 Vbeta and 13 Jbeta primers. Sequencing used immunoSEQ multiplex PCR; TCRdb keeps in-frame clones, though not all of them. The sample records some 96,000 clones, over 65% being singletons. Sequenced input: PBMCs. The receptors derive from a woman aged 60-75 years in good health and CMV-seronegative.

Here the CDR3 reads CASSQELGVGRGSYGYTF. In DNA form, the CDR3 reads TGCGCCAGCAGCCAAGAACTGGGGGTGGGCCGGGGGTCCTATGGCTACACCTTC. The chain has TRBV4-3 and TRBJ1-2, with a weak D call TRBD1 (5 bases). This CDR3 has 18 amino acids. The V gene's germline CDR1 is LGHNA and CDR2 YSLEER. With 0 bases removed from V and 4 bases from J, the gap between germline ends came to 21 bases.

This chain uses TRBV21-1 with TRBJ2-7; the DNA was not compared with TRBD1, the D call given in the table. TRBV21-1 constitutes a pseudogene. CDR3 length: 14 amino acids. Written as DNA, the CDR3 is TGTGCCAGCAGTATAACAGGGGGAGGAAACGAGCAGTACTTC. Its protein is CASSITGGGNEQYF.

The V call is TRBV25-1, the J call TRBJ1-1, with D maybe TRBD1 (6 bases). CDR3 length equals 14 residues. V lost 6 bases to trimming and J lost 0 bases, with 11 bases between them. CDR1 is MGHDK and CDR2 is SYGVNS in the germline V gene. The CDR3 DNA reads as TGTGCCAGCAGCCAGGGGCACATGAACACTGAAGCTTTCTTT. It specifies CASSQGHMNTEAFF.

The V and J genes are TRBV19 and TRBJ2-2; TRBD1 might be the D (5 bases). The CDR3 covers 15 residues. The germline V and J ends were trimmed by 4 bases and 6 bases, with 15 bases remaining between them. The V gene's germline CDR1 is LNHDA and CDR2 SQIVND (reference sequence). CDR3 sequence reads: CASSTRRAGPGELFF. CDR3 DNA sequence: TGTGCCAGTAGTACCCGCAGGGCAGGGCCCGGGGAGCTGTTTTTT.

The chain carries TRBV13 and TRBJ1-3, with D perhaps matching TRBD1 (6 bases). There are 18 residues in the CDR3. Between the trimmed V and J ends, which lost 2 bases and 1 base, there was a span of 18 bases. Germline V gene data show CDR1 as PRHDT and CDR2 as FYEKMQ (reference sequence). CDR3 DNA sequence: TGTGCCAGCAGCTTATTCGGGTGGGGGCCCGATTCTGGAAACACCATATATTTT. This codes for CASSLFGWGPDSGNTIYF.

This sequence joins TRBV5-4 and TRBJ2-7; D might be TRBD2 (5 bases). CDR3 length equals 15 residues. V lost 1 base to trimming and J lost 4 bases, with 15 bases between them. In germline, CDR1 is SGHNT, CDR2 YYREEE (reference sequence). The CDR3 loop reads CASSLSSSIRYEQYF. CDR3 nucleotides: TGTGCCAGCAGCTTGTCCTCTAGCATTAGGTACGAGCAGTACTTC.

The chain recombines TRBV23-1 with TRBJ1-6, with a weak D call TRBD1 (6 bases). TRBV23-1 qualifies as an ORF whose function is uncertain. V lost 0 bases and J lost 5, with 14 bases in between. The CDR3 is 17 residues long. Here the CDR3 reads CASSQSGRGRDNSPLHF. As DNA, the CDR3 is TGCGCCAGCAGTCAATCGGGCAGGGGACGGGATAATTCACCCCTCCACTTT.

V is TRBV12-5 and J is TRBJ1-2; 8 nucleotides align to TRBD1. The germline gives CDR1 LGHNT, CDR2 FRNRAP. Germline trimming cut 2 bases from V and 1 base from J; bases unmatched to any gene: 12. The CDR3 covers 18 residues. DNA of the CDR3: TGTGCTAGTGGTTTGCAGATTCGCCCGGGACAGGATAACTATGGCTACACCTTC. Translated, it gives CASGLQIRPGQDNYGYTF.

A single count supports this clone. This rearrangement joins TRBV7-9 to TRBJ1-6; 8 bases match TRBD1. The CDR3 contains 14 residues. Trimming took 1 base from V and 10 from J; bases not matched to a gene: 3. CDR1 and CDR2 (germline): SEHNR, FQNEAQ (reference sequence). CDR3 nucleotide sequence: TGTGCCAGCAGCTTAGTGGACAGGGAGTCACCCCTCCACTTT. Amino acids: CASSLVDRESPLHF. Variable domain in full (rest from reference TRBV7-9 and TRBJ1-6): DTGVSQNPRHKITKRGQNVTFRCDPISEHNRLYWYRQTLGQGPEFLTYFQNEAQLEKSRLLSDRFSAERPKGSFSTLEIQRTEQGDSAMYLCASSLVDRESPLHFGNGTRLTVT.

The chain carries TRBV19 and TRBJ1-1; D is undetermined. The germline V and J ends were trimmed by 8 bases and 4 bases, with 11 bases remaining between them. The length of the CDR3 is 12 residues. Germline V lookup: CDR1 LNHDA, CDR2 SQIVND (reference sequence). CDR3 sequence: CASAFGFTEAFF. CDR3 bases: TGTGCCAGTGCTTTCGGGTTCACTGAAGCTTTCTTT. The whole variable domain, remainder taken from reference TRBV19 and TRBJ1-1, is DGGITQSPKYLFRKEGQNVTLSCEQNLNHDAMYWYRQDPGQGLRLIYYSQIVNDFQKGDIAEGYSVSREKKESFPLTVTSAQKNPTAFYLCASAFGFTEAFFGQGTRLTVV.

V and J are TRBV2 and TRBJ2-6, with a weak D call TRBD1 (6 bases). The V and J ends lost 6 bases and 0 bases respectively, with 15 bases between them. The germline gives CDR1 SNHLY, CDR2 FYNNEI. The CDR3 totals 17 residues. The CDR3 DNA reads TGTGCCAGCAGATTTCAAGGGGGTATCTCTGGGGCCAACGTCCTGACTTTC. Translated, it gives CASRFQGGISGANVLTF.

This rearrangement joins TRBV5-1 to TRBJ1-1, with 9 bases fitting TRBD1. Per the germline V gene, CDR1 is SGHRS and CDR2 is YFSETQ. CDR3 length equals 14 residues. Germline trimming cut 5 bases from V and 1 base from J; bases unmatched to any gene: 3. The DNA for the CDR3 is TGCGCCAGCAGATGGACAGGGGAGAACACTGAAGCTTTCTTT. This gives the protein CASRWTGENTEAFF.

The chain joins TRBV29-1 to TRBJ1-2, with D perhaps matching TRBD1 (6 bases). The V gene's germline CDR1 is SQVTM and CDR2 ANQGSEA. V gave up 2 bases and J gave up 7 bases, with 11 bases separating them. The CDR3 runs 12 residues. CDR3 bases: TGCAGCGTTGAAAGGGCAGGGGTTGGCTACACCTTC. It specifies CSVERAGVGYTF.

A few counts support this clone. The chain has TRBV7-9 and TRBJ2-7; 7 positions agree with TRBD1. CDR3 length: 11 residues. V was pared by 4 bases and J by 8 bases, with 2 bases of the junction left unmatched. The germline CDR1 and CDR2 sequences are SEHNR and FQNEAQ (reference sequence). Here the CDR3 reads CASSWGQKQYF. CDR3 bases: TGTGCCAGCAGCTGGGGACAGAAGCAGTACTTC.

CDR3 in DNA: TGTGCCAGCAGTTACGGGACAGGGGGCGCCGAGCAGTACTTC. This codes for CASSYGTGGAEQYF. This sequence joins TRBV6-6 and TRBJ2-7; 12 positions match TRBD1. Germline-derived CDR1 and CDR2 are MNHNY and SVGAGI (reference sequence). The CDR3 covers 14 residues. V lost 2 bases, J lost 6 bases, and 2 bases stayed unmatched.

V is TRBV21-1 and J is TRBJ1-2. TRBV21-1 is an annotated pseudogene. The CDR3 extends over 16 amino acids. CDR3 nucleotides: TGTGCCAGCAGCATATTAGAGGAATCCGGAACCTATGGCTACACCTTC. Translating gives CASSILEESGTYGYTF.

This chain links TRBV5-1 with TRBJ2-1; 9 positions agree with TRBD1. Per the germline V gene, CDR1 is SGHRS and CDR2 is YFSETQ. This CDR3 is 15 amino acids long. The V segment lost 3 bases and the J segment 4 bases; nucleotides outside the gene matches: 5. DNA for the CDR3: TGCGCCAGCAGCTCCGGACAGGGGCGGTACAATGAGCAGTTCTTC. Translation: CASSSGQGRYNEQFF.